The T cell receptor (beta chain) described here comes from a study of T cell changes during pregnancy in multiple sclerosis (dated 2019 in TCRdb). Regarding the study in general: The study looked at changes in the T cell repertoire across pregnancy in women with multiple sclerosis.

Receptors were amplified or captured by the immunoSEQ multiplex PCR assay. What TCRdb holds here is the immuneACCESS table cut down to in-frame rearrangements. Part of the clones is not present; checked against another copy, under half of the missing clones reflect an unresolved V gene, and the others are unexplained. This sample lists over 45,000 clones; 90% were detected once. The ten largest make up around 0.57% of the sample. The V end loses 4 bases and the J end loses 0 bases, and a stretch of 11 bases separates them. The CDR3, cysteine through phenylalanine, is 15 amino acids long. Only the CDR3 region is kept as DNA, spanning 45 bases read in frame from base 1. CDR1 and CDR2, looked up from the germline V gene (reference sequence), are SGHNT and YYREEE. As concerns this clone: Its antigen is currently not known. Per-base qualities were not stored, and no clone one base away is much larger.

The receptor chain draws on TRBV5-4 and TRBJ1-3, with the D gene uncertain. This receptor was identified in a female donor with multiple sclerosis, enrolled in a pregnancy study. Specimen: CD4+ T cells from peripheral blood mononuclear cells, collected in the first trimester of pregnancy. The CDR3 region reads CASSPSGSSGNTIYF. The nucleotides read TGTGCCAGCAGCCCCTCGGGGAGCTCTGGAAACACCATATATTTT.